This is a list of T cell receptor beta chains from one sample in a study of technical replicates of blood from several donors. Assay used: immunoSEQ multiplex PCR; TCRdb lists only in-frame clones, some missing. The sample contains roughly 93,000 clones, 95% of which appear only once. Sequencing was carried out using T cells isolated from PBMCs. The receptors shown here come from a human donor in good health. CDR3s include the opening cysteine and the closing phenylalanine or tryptophan. The order of the fields is V gene, D gene, clone size, J gene, CDR3 protein, CDR3 DNA. D genes are given only for firm matches. Some rows have no size entry. The others give once, few or many, or a class for an expanded clone.

>TRBV7-8|NA|NA|TRBJ1-6
CASSRHASSYNSPLHF
TGTGCCAGCAGCCGACACGCCAGCTCCTATAATTCACCCCTCCACTTT
>TRBV5-1|TRBD2|NA|TRBJ2-5
CASSRGTSGRAEETQYF
TGCGCCAGCAGCAGGGGGACTAGCGGGAGGGCCGAGGAGACCCAGTACTTC
>TRBV5-1|NA|NA|TRBJ2-7
CASSPGVSYEQYF
TGCGCCAGCTCTCCGGGGGTTTCCTACGAGCAGTACTTC
>TRBV7-7|NA|NA|TRBJ1-2
CASTKMGADGYTF
TGTGCTAGCACCAAGATGGGGGCGGATGGCTACACCTTC
>TRBV5-4|TRBD2|NA|TRBJ2-5
CASSLVGLAGGLETQYF
TGTGCCAGCAGCTTGGTGGGACTAGCGGGGGGGCTCGAGACCCAGTACTTC
>TRBV19|NA|NA|TRBJ1-5
CASKLARDQPQHF
TGTGCCAGCAAACTCGCCAGGGATCAGCCCCAGCATTTT
>TRBV19|TRBD2|few|TRBJ2-1
CASRGSAGGSEQFF
TGTGCCAGTCGCGGGAGCGCCGGGGGAAGTGAGCAGTTCTTC
>TRBV9|TRBD2|NA|TRBJ2-1
CASSVGGGASYNEQFF
TGTGCCAGCAGCGTAGGCGGGGGGGCCTCCTACAATGAGCAGTTCTTC
>TRBV27|TRBD1|NA|TRBJ1-4
CASSSLRTGEGSNEKLFF
TGTGCCAGCAGTTCCCTCAGGACAGGGGAAGGGTCTAATGAAAAACTGTTTTTT
>TRBV13|NA|NA|TRBJ2-3
CASSYPYSPDTQYF
TGTGCCAGCAGCTACCCTTATAGTCCGGATACGCAGTATTTT
>TRBV9|NA|NA|TRBJ2-7
CASSVGATYEQYF
TGTGCCAGCAGCGTAGGGGCGACCTACGAGCAGTACTTC
>TRBV5-8|NA|NA|TRBJ2-5
CASSLGGLQETQYF
TGTGCCAGCAGCTTGGGGGGGCTCCAAGAGACCCAGTACTTC
>TRBV7-5|NA|once|TRBJ2-5
CVRSLRLSFMRNQETQYF
TGTGTCAGAAGCTTAAGGCTGTCGTTTATGCGGAACCAAGAGACCCAGTACTTC
>TRBV5-4|NA|NA|TRBJ2-3
CASSPLLEGEDTQYF
TGTGCCAGCAGCCCCCTACTAGAGGGGGAGGATACGCAGTATTTT
>TRBV7-2|NA|NA|TRBJ1-5
CASSLDFPGQSNQPQHF
TGTGCCAGCAGCTTAGATTTTCCGGGTCAGAGCAATCAGCCCCAGCATTTT
>TRBV6-1|NA|NA|TRBJ1-5
CASSERSHQPQHF
TGTGCCAGCAGTGAGCGGTCGCATCAGCCCCAGCATTTT
>TRBV9|TRBD2|NA|TRBJ2-2
CASSARLAGGNTGELFF
TGTGCCAGCAGCGCGCGACTAGCGGGGGGGAACACCGGGGAGCTGTTTTTT
>TRBV19|TRBD2|once|TRBJ2-7
CASSGRVAGTSYEQYF
TGTGCCAGTAGTGGTCGTGTAGCGGGGACCTCCTACGAGCAGTACTTC
>TRBV7-8|NA|NA|TRBJ2-7
CASSLGDRVVISYEQYF
TGTGCCAGCAGCTTAGGAGATCGGGTCGTAATCTCCTACGAGCAGTACTTC
>TRBV5-6|NA|NA|TRBJ1-6
CASSPLNSPLHF
TGTGCCAGCAGCCCCCTCAATTCACCCCTCCACTTT
>TRBV5-1|TRBD1|NA|TRBJ2-7
CASARGVSGQSYEQYF
TGCGCCAGCGCCCGGGGCGTGTCGGGACAGTCCTACGAGCAGTACTTC
>TRBV4-1|TRBD1|NA|TRBJ1-1
CASSQDPSYRGRLRFTEAFF
TGCGCCAGCAGCCAAGATCCGTCTTACAGGGGGCGCCTTCGTTTTACTGAAGCTTTCTTT
>TRBV19|TRBD1|NA|TRBJ2-2
CASSPGQAPTGELFF
TGTGCCAGTAGCCCGGGACAGGCACCCACCGGGGAGCTGTTTTTT
>TRBV29-1|TRBD1|NA|TRBJ1-5
CSVLTGNQPQHF
TGCAGCGTTTTGACAGGGAATCAGCCCCAGCATTTT
>TRBV7-3|NA|NA|TRBJ2-3
CASSSITGLLGTDTQYF
TGTGCCAGCAGCTCCATCACAGGGTTGTTAGGCACAGATACGCAGTATTTT
>TRBV6-5|NA|NA|TRBJ1-2
CASSYNPTGLYGYTF
TGTGCCAGCAGTTACAATCCTACAGGGCTCTATGGCTACACCTTC
>TRBV5-1|TRBD1|NA|TRBJ1-1
CASSFTGGVNTEAFF
TGCGCCAGCAGCTTCACAGGGGGAGTGAACACTGAAGCTTTCTTT
>TRBV14|NA|NA|TRBJ2-7
CASSPTRFPYEQYF
TGTGCCAGCAGCCCCACACGATTCCCATACGAGCAGTACTTC
>TRBV6-1|NA|NA|TRBJ2-1
CASSPTEGYEQFF
TGTGCCAGCAGCCCCACCGAGGGTTATGAGCAGTTCTTC
>TRBV19|TRBD1|NA|TRBJ2-1
CASRPLGQGASNEQFF
TGTGCCAGTAGGCCCCTGGGACAGGGGGCCTCTAATGAGCAGTTCTTC
>TRBV6-1|NA|NA|TRBJ1-6
CASSEGAGGSSYNSPLHF
TGTGCCAGCAGTGAAGGGGCCGGGGGAAGCTCCTATAATTCACCCCTCCACTTT
>TRBV7-9|NA|NA|TRBJ1-4
CASSLVGSGEKLFF
TGTGCCAGCAGCTTAGTCGGGAGCGGGGAAAAACTGTTTTTT
>TRBV6-1|NA|NA|TRBJ2-5
CASKFGLQETQYF
TGTGCCAGCAAGTTTGGCCTCCAAGAGACCCAGTACTTC
>TRBV30|NA|NA|TRBJ1-2
CAWSVIRGSIISYGYTF
TGTGCCTGGAGTGTAATTCGAGGCAGCATTATCTCGTATGGCTACACCTTC
>TRBV19|TRBD1|NA|TRBJ1-2
CATKVRGRGVYGYTF
TGTGCCACGAAAGTCCGGGGCAGGGGGGTATATGGCTACACCTTC
>TRBV7-9|TRBD1|NA|TRBJ1-1
CASSRQGNTEAFF
TGTGCCAGCAGCAGACAGGGGAACACTGAAGCTTTCTTT
>TRBV12-5|TRBD1|NA|TRBJ1-5
CASGHKGARVWLYNQPQHF
TGTGCTAGTGGACATAAGGGGGCTCGGGTTTGGCTGTACAATCAGCCCCAGCATTTT
>TRBV4-1|NA|NA|TRBJ1-5
CASSRTGDSNQPQHF
TGCGCCAGCAGCCGCACAGGAGATAGCAATCAGCCCCAGCATTTT
>TRBV18|TRBD1|NA|TRBJ1-1
CASSYGQGSGMNTEAFF
TGTGCCAGCTCTTATGGACAGGGATCGGGAATGAACACTGAAGCTTTCTTT
>TRBV28|NA|NA|TRBJ1-1
CASSALDRLNTEAFF
TGTGCCAGCAGTGCCCTGGACAGACTGAACACTGAAGCTTTCTTT
>TRBV2|NA|NA|TRBJ1-1
CASFLGGNTEAFF
TGTGCCAGCTTCTTGGGGGGGAACACTGAAGCTTTCTTT